These 8 T cell receptor beta chains came from one sample sequenced in a study of T cell responses to AZD1222 COVID-19 vaccine. Profiling relied on immunoSEQ multiplex PCR, and the TCRdb table lists in-frame clones only, not all of them. The sample holds about 120,000 clones, 85% to 95% seen once. The specimen was peripheral blood, collected 28 days after the second AZD1222 dose. Receptors were obtained from an adult who received the AZD1222 COVID-19 vaccine.

The chain couples TRBV11-3 to TRBJ1-3; D not certain. Germline CDR1 and CDR2: SGHNT and YENEEA. Trimming removed 1 base at V and 7 bases at J, with 14 bases between. There are 15 residues in the CDR3. CDR3 sequence (DNA): TGTGCCAGCAGCTTAGGGGCAAGTTCGGGTAACACCATATATTTT. This codes for CASSLGASSGNTIYF.

The J gene is TRBJ1-5, the V gene TRBV2; 7 bases are shared with TRBD1. This CDR3 has 14 amino acids. V gave up 1 base and J gave up 7 bases; unmatched junction bases: 4. Germline assignment: CDR1 SNHLY and CDR2 FYNNEI. The CDR3: CASSEEGAQQPQHF. DNA of the CDR3: TGTGCCAGCAGTGAAGAGGGGGCTCAGCAGCCCCAGCATTTT.

This clone was recorded only once. The junction and the germline gene differ at one end; a read error may be behind it. The chain employs TRBV18 and TRBJ1-3, with D uncertain. Germline loops: CDR1 KGHSH, CDR2 LQKENI. The CDR3 is made up of 16 amino acids. CDR3 sequence reads: CASPPLQGVTGNTIYF. The CDR3 region has the DNA TGTGCCAGCCCACCCTTACAAGGCGTAACCGGAAACACCATATATTTT. Together with reference TRBV18 and TRBJ1-3, the CDR3 gives the full variable domain: NAGVMQNPRHLVRRRGQEARLRCSPMKGHSHVYWYRQLPEEGLKFMVYLQKENIIDESGMPKERFSAEFPKEGPSILRIQQVVRGDSAAYFCASPPLQGVTGNTIYFGEGSWLTVV.

The CDR3 DNA follows: TGTGCCAGCAGTCTCCCGGCTGGGGCGGGGGGACCAACCGGGGAGCTGTTTTTT. This encodes CASSLPAGAGGPTGELFF. This chain joins TRBV6-6 and TRBJ2-2; 8 positions match TRBD2. The CDR3 covers 18 residues. CDR1 MNHNY and CDR2 SVGAGI come from the germline V gene (reference sequence). V dropped 5 bases and J dropped 5; count of bases not matched to a gene: 16.

The chain uses TRBV7-9 and TRBJ2-3; no firm D call. Between the trimmed V and J ends, which lost 5 bases and 0 bases, there was a span of 12 bases. Germline V lookup: CDR1 SEHNR, CDR2 FQNEAQ (reference sequence). CDR3 length equals 15 residues. The CDR3 loop is CASSLNRISTDTQYF. DNA for the CDR3: TGTGCCAGCAGCCTTAACCGGATTAGCACAGATACGCAGTATTTT.

The chain combines TRBV9 with TRBJ2-3, with TRBD1 identical over 9 bases. CDR3 length equals 15 residues. V was pared by 2 bases and J by 7 bases, with 8 bases of the junction left unmatched. Germline CDR1 SGDLS, CDR2 YYNGEE. CDR3 residues: CASSVGTGPKHTQYF. CDR3 sequence (DNA): TGTGCCAGCAGCGTTGGGACAGGGCCTAAACATACGCAGTATTTT.

This chain joins TRBV2 and TRBJ2-2; TRBD1 is a possible D gene (6 bases). Per germline, CDR1 SNHLY and CDR2 FYNNEI. There are 14 residues in the CDR3. Trimming pared 7 bases from V and 2 bases from J, leaving 11 bases between. The CDR3 here is CASNSQGNTGELFF. CDR3 sequence (DNA): TGTGCCAGCAACTCACAGGGCAACACCGGGGAGCTGTTTTTT. Together with reference TRBV2 and TRBJ2-2, the CDR3 gives the full variable domain: EPEVTQTPSHQVTQMGQEVILRCVPISNHLYFYWYRQILGQKVEFLVSFYNNEISEKSEIFDDQFSVERPDGSNFTLKIRSTKLEDSAMYFCASNSQGNTGELFFGEGSRLTVL.

For the CDR3, the DNA is TGCGCCAGCAGCTTGGCCACAGATACGCAGTATTTT. This gives the protein CASSLATDTQYF. V usage is TRBV5-1 and J usage is TRBJ2-3; D is uncertain. The CDR3 length is 12 residues. Trimming took 0 bases from V and 2 from J, leaving 1 base between them. Germline CDR1 reads SGHRS; CDR2 reads YFSETQ.